This TCR beta chain appears in the sequencing data of a study of blood T cell repertoires in COVID-19. V was trimmed by 0 bases and J by 3 bases, leaving 10 bases between them. Germline assignment: CDR1 SGDLS and CDR2 YYNGEE. CDR3 length equals 14 residues. TCRdb's copy holds only in-frame clones and misses some; the assay was immunoSEQ multiplex PCR. In the table there are under 250,000 clones, around four fifths of which are singletons. The source of this sequence is a woman in her sixties who had recovered from COVID-19. The sample taken for sequencing was peripheral blood. The V and J genes are TRBV9 and TRBJ2-7, with D maybe TRBD1 (5 bases). The CDR3 DNA is TGTGCCAGCAGCGTAGATCTGGGGCACTACGAGCAGTACTTC. It codes for CASSVDLGHYEQYF.